Sequencing of this TCR beta chain was carried out in a study of blood T cells in healthy people across ages (dated by TCRdb to the mid-2010s). About the investigation overall: Template switching captured roughly one uniquely barcoded TCR beta cDNA molecule per two T cells in model experiments. Using deep sequencing normalized with unique cDNA molecular identifiers, the study measured how TCR beta repertoire diversity changes with age. Donors were grouped into four age groups: young (average roughly 15 years), middle-aged (39), aged (around 56) and long-lived (around 80). The study analyzed two additional independent replicas of 1 million unique cDNA reads from the same blood draw for two donors, one aged 18 to 30 and one aged 80 or older. Study-wide conclusions, independent of this receptor: A strong correlation was found between observed TCR beta diversity and the percentage of naive T cells measured by flow cytometry. The CMV infection status of donors was not known, potentially confounding age-related changes in expanded clonotypes. Compared with the aged group, more naive CD4+ T cells, fewer expanded clones and increased TCR diversity were shown by the long-lived group, suggesting age selection. As age increased, observed TCR beta diversity per million T cells dropped in a roughly linear way, and a significant reduction was already evident by age about 40. Since profiling was done on bulk unsorted PBMCs, naive and antigen-experienced compartments could not be conclusively compared. Estimates of total diversity based on one million sequenced T cells were considered lower bounds and underestimates.

The donors were a few dozen Caucasian individuals from Russia, aged about 6 to 95 years, who were systemically healthy. Each donor gave about 10 milliliters of peripheral blood, drawn into EDTA-treated Vacutainer tubes. Ficoll-Paque density-gradient centrifugation was used to isolate PBMCs, with at least 6 million per sample. Trizol reagent was used to extract total RNA from PBMCs, with at least 5 micrograms per sample. The percentages of naive CD45RAhigh/CD27high T cells were determined by flow cytometry on a PBMC aliquot from every donor. Relative to germline, V is missing 0 bases and J is missing 6 bases, with 7 bases of the junction outside any gene match. The germline V gene specifies SGDLS as CDR1 and YYNGEE as CDR2. The CDR3 numbers 16 residues from cysteine through phenylalanine. CDR3 DNA is the only sequence kept; it has 48 bases, read in frame from the first base. Receptor amplification or capture employed 5' RACE. The data were produced on an Illumina HiSeq 2500. The second PCR ran for about 7 to 11 cycles and used a J-beta primer mix along with a sample-barcoded 5' primer. Each TCR beta cDNA molecule received a unique molecular identifier from a template-switch 5' adaptor carrying 12 random nucleotides. Each sample yielded at least 2.5 million CDR3-containing paired-end reads. All of the RNA was converted into first-strand cDNA using the Mint cDNA synthesis kit, with a TRBC-specific oligonucleotide serving as the primer. All cDNA was treated with uracil-DNA glycosylase and then went through a first 18-cycle PCR with the universal primers M1SS and BC2_uni_R. The original pipeline was this. Normalization of each sample was performed by random selection of 1 million high-quality reads, each carrying a distinct molecular identifier. Instead of being binned into consensus sequences, reads that shared molecular identifiers were thrown out. MiTCR, run with a Q25 quality threshold and the strictest error-elimination algorithm, handled CDR3 identification, clonotype clustering and error correction. A nonparametric unseen species model using Euler transformation provided a lower-bound estimate of total TCR beta diversity. In-frame beta chains were kept once TCRdb had trimmed the public reads at Q25 with fastp and called clones with MiXCR. Rows merge per CDR3 protein into single entries with the most common DNA and genes. The authors' filters were not applied to this entry. Within this sample are 500,000 to 550,000 distinct CDR3 sequences, with approximately 25% of them counted one time only. Jointly, the top ten make up 8.7% of the sample.

As concerns this clonotype: No cognate antigen has been identified for it. Qualities for individual bases were not recorded, and no much larger clone is one base off.

This sample was also put to use in a study of T cells of mothers and their children. That second publication adds: The donors were nine systemically healthy Caucasian individuals, made up of three mothers and their six children. cDNA synthesis used all of the extracted RNA, with roughly 1.6 ug of RNA in each 15 ul reaction. Sample barcodes and 2-4 random nucleotides were added via the M1S primer in the second PCR. Over 8 million TCR beta CDR3 reads were obtained for each mother, and some 3 million reads were obtained for each child. In both related and unrelated pairs, thymic selection shapes the output of TCR recombination in a similar way, with inherited differences having only a minor effect. Related mother-child pairs always showed normalized repertoire overlap that was slightly higher than in unrelated mother-child pairs, though the difference was never significant. No persistent microchimeric T cell clones were found, with a detection sensitivity of around 100 clones per million clonotypes. In the study, deep NGS was used to compare the TCR beta repertoires of mothers and children, and features distinguishing related mother-child pairs from unrelated individuals were sought. The mean age was approximately 41 +/- 4 years for the mothers and approximately 11 +/- 4 years for the children. After adapter ligation with NEBNext reagents, the libraries were sequenced on Illumina HiSeq 2000 with 100+100 nt paired-end reads. To avoid cross-contamination, the mother libraries and the child libraries were prepared a month apart and sequenced in separate runs. Between roughly 500,000 and 2,000,000 distinct TCR beta clonotypes were identified per donor. Naive TCR beta clonotypes were estimated from low-frequency clonotypes matched to each donor's FACS-determined naive share, without sorting.

Here the chain combines TRBV9 and TRBJ2-4; TRBD2 agrees with 9 junctional bases. The sequenced sample was blood. The sequence was obtained from a boy under 18 in good health. The nucleotides read TGTGCCAGCAGCGTAGGGGTAGCGGGAGTTACAAACATTCAGTACTTC. Translated, it reads CASSVGVAGVTNIQYF.